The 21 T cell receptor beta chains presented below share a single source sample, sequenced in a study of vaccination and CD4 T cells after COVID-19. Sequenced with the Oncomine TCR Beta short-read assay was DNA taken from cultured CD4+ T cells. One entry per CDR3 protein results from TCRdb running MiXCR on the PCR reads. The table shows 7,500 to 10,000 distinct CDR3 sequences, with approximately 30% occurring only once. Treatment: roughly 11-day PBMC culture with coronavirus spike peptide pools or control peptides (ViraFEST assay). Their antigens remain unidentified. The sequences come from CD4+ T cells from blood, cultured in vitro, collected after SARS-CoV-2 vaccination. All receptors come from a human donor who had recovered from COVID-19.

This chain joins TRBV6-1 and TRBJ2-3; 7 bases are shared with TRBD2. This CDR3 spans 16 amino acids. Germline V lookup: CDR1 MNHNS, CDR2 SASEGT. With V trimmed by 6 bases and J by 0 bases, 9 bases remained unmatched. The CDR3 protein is CASSTGLVISTDTQYF. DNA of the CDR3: TGTGCCAGCAGCACCGGACTAGTCATAAGCACAGATACGCAGTATTTT.

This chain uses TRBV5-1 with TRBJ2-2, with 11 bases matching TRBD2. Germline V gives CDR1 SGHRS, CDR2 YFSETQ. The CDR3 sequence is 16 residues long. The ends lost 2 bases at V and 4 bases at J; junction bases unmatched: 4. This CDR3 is CASSLLAGEVTGELFF. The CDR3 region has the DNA TGCGCCAGCAGCTTACTAGCGGGAGAGGTCACCGGGGAGCTGTTTTTT.

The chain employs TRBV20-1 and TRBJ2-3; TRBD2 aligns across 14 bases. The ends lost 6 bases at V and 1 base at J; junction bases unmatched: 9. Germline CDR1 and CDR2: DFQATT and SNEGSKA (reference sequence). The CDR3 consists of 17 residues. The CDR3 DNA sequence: TGCAGTGCCCGGACTAGCGGGAGGCCTAAAGGCACAGATACGCAGTATTTT. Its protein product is CSARTSGRPKGTDTQYF.

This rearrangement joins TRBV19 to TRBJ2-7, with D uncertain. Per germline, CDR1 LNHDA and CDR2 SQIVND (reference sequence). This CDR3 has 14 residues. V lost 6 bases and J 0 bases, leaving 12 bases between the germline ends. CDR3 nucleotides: TGTGCCAGTAGGCGTTCAGGTGCCTCCTACGAGCAGTACTTC. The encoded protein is CASRRSGASYEQYF.

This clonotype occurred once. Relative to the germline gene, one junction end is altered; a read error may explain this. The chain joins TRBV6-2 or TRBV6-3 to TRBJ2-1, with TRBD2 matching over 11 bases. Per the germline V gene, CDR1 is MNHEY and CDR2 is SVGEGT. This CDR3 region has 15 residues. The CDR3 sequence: CASRPRTSGYNEQLF. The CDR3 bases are TGTGCCAGCAGACCGAGGACTAGCGGGTACAATGAGCAGCTCTTC.

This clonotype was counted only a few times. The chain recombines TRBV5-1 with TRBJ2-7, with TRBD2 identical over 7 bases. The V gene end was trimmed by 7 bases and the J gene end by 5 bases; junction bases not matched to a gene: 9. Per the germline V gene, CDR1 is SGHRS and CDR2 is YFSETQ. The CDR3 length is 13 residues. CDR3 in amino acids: CASGWEGRNEQYF. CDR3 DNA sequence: TGCGCCAGCGGGTGGGAGGGCCGGAACGAGCAGTACTTC.

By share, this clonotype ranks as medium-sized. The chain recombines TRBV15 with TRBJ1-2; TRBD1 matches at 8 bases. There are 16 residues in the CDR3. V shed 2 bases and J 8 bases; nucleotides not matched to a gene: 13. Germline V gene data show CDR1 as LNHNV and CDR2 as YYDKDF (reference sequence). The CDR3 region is CATSRSPGQAVRGYTF. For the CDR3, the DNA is TGTGCCACCAGCAGATCCCCGGGACAGGCTGTAAGGGGCTACACCTTC.

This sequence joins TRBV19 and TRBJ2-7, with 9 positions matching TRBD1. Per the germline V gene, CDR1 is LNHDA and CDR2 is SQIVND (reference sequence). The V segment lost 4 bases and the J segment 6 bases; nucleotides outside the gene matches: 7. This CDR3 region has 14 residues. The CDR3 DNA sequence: TGTGCCAGTAGTAGGGACAGGGTCGGCAGCGAGCAGTACTTC. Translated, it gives CASSRDRVGSEQYF.

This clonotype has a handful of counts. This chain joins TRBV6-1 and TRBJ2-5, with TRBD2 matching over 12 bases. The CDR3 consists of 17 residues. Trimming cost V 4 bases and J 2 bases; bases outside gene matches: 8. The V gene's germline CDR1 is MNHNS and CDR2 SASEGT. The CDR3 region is CASSAHSGTSGQETQYF. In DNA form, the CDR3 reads TGTGCCAGCAGTGCTCATTCCGGGACTAGCGGGCAAGAGACCCAGTACTTC.

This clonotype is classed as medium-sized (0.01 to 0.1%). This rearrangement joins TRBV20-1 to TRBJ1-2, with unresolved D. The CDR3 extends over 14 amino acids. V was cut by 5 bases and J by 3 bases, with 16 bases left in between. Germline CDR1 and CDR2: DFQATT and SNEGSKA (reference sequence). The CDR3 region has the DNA TGCAGTGCTGGGGTGCCGGGGAGGGACTATGGCTACACCTTC. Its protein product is CSAGVPGRDYGYTF.

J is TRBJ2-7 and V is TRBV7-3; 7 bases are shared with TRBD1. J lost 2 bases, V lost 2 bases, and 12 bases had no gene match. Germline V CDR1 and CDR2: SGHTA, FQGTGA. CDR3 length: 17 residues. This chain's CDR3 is CASSLSARWDRTYEQYF. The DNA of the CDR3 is TGTGCCAGCAGCTTATCGGCTCGCTGGGACAGAACCTACGAGCAGTACTTC.

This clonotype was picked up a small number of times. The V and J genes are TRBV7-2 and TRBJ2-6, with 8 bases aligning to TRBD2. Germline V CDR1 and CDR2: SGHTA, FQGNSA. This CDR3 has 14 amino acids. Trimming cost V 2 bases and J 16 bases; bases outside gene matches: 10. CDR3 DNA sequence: TGTGCCAGCAGCTTATACCGCCTTAGCGGGGTACTGACTTTC. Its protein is CASSLYRLSGVLTF.

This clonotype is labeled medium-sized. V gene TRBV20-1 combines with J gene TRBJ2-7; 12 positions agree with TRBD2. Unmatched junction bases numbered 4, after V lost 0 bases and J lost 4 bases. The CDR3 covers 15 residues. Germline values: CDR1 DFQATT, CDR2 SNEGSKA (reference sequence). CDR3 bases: TGCAGTGCTAGAGAGTTTACTAGCGGGGGGTACGAGCAGTACTTC. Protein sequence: CSAREFTSGGYEQYF.

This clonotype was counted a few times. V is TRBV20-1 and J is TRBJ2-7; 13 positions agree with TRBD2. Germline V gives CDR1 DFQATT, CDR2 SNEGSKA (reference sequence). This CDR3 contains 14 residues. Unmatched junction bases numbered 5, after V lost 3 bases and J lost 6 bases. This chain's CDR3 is CSASRLAGGGEQYF. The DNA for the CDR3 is TGCAGTGCTAGCCGACTAGCGGGAGGTGGCGAGCAGTACTTC.

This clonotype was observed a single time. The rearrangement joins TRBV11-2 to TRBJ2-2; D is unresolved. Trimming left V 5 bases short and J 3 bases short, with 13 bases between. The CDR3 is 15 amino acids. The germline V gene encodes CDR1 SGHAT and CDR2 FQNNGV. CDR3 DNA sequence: TGTGCCAGCAGCACTTACAGTTCTGACACCGGGGAGCTGTTTTTT. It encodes CASSTYSSDTGELFF.

The CDR3, as DNA: TGTGCCAGCAGCTTAACGGCGGGAGCCAGGGAGACCCAGTACTTC. Translating it yields CASSLTAGARETQYF. The rearrangement uses TRBV7-3 and TRBJ2-5; 7 nucleotides align to TRBD2. Per germline, CDR1 SGHTA and CDR2 FQGTGA. The CDR3 runs 15 residues. V shed 0 bases, J shed 5 bases, and the junction held 6 bases outside the gene matches.

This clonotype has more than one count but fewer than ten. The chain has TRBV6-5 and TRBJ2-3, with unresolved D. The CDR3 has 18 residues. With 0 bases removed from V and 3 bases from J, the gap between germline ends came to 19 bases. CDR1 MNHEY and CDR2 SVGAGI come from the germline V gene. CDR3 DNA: TGTGCCAGCAGTTACTCACGGACCGACCATGGAGATACAGATACGCAGTATTTT. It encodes CASSYSRTDHGDTDTQYF.

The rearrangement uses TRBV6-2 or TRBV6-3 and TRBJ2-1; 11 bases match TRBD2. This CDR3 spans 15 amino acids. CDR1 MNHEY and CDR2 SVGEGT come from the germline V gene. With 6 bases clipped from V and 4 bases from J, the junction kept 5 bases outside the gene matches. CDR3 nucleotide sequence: TGTGCCAGCAGACCGAGGACTAGCGGGTACAATGAGCAGTTCTTC. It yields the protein CASRPRTSGYNEQFF.

CDR3 nucleotides: TGTGCCAGCTCACCAGGGACTAGCATGTCAGATACGCAGTATTTT. Protein sequence: CASSPGTSMSDTQYF. V gene TRBV18 combines with J gene TRBJ2-3, with 9 bases fitting TRBD2. V lost 2 bases to trimming and J lost 4 bases; unmatched junction nucleotides: 4. This CDR3 contains 15 residues. From germline, CDR1 is KGHSH and CDR2 LQKENI.

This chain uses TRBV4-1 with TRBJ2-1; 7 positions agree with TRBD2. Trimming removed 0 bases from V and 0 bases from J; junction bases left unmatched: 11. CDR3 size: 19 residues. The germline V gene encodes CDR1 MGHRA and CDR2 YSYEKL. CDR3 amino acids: CASSQDPGVGGSSYNEQFF. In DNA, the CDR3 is TGCGCCAGCAGCCAAGATCCTGGGGTTGGCGGGAGCTCCTACAATGAGCAGTTCTTC.

In DNA, the CDR3 is TGTGCCACCGGGGACCACGGGGGTACGCAGTATTTT. It codes for CATGDHGGTQYF. V and J are TRBV15 and TRBJ2-3; TRBD2 might be the D (6 bases). Germline V gene data show CDR1 as LNHNV and CDR2 as YYDKDF (reference sequence). V gave up 8 bases and J gave up 8 bases, with 14 bases separating them. The CDR3 runs 12 residues.